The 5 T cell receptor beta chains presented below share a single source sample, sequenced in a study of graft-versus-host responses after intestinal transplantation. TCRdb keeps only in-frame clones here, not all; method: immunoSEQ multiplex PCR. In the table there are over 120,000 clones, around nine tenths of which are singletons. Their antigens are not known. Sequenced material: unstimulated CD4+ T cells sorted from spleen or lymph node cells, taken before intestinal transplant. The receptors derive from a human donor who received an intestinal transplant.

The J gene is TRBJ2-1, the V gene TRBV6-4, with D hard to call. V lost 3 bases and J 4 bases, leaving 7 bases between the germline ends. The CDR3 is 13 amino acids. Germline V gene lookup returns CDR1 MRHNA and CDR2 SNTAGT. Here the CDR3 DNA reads TGTGCCAGCAGTGAGGAGCCGTACAATGAGCAGTTCTTC. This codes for CASSEEPYNEQFF.

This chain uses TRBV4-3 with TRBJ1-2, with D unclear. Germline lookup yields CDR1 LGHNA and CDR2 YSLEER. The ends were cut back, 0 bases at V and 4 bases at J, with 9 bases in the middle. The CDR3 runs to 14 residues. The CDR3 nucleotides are TGCGCCAGCAGCCAAGAACAACGACTCTATGGCTACACCTTC. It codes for CASSQEQRLYGYTF.

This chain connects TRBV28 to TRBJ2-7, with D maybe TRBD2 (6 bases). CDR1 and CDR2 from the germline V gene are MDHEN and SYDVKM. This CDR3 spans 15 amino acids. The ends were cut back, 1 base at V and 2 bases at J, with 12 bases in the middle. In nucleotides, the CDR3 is TGTGCCAGCAGTTTATTGGGGGGTCCACCCTACGAGCAGTACTTC. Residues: CASSLLGGPPYEQYF.

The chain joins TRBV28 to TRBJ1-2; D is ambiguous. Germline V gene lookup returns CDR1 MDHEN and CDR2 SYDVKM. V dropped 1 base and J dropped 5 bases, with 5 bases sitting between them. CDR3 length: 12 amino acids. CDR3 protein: CASSLLSYGYTF. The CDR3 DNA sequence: TGTGCCAGCAGTTTATTGTCGTATGGCTACACCTTC.

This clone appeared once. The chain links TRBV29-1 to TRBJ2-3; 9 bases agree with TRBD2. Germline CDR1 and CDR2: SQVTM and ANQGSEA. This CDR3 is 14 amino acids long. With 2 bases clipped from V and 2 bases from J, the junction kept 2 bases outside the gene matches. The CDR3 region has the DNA TGCAGCGTTGAAACTAGCGGGTTCACAGATACGCAGTATTTT. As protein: CSVETSGFTDTQYF.